In this sample, the clone carrying this T cell receptor (beta chain) turned up once. This CDR3 has 15 amino acids. Between the trimmed V and J ends, which lost 2 bases and 1 base, there was a span of 9 bases. Germline CDR1 is SGHTA and CDR2 is FQGNSA. In the authors' methods: The authors estimated nucleated cell counts from reference gene primer amplification. Sequenced by immunoSEQ multiplex PCR; TCRdb stores in-frame clones only, minus some. Clone size and the V and J calls come from that table; the DNA yielded D and trimming. The sample consists of around 140,000 clones, 75% to 90% of them appearing once. This sample is part of a study of blood T cell repertoires in COVID-19. Study information: There were acute and convalescent COVID-19 samples, and they came from the United States, Italy and Spain. T cells, B-cell-depleted T cells, or PBMCs supplied cDNA or gDNA.

The chain has TRBV7-2 and TRBJ2-1; D is unresolved. The clonotype comes from a man aged 55 to 69 with active or convalescent COVID-19. Sequences were obtained from peripheral blood. CDR3 coding DNA: TGTGCCAGCAGCTTAAGTGGCGGATCCTACAATGAGCAGTTCTTC. It is translated as CASSLSGGSYNEQFF.